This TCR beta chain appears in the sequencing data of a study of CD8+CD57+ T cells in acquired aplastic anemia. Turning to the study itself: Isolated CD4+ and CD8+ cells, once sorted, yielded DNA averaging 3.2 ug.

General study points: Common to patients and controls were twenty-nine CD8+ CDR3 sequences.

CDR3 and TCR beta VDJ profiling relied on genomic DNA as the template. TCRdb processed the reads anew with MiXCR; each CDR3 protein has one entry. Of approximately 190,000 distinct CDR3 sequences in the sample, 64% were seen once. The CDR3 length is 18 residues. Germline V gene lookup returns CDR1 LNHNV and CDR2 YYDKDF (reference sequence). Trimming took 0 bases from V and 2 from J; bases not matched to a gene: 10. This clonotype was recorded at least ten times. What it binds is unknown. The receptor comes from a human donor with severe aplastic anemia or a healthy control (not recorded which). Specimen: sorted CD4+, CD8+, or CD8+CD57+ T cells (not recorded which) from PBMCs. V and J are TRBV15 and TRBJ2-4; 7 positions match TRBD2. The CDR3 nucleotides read TGTGCCACCAGCAGAGATGGGGAGGGAAGGGCGTCCAAAAACATTCAGTACTTC. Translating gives CATSRDGEGRASKNIQYF.